The 18 T cell receptor beta chains below come from one sample, sequenced in a study of blood T cell repertoires in COVID-19. Assay used: immunoSEQ multiplex PCR; TCRdb lists only in-frame clones, some missing. Among 200,000 to 250,000 clones listed, about 85% were seen once. Material for sequencing was peripheral blood. Every receptor here comes from a man aged 35 to 55 with acute or convalescent COVID-19.

The rearrangement joins TRBV6-2 or TRBV6-3 to TRBJ1-2; D not resolved. Germline-derived CDR1 and CDR2 are MNHEY and SVGEGT. Trimming took off 4 bases at V and 2 bases at J, with 5 bases between the two ends. The CDR3 has 12 amino acids. The CDR3 DNA is TGTGCCAGCAGTTTACAGAACTATGGCTACACCTTC. Translated: CASSLQNYGYTF.

The chain carries TRBV30 and TRBJ2-7; 7 positions agree with TRBD1. V dropped 7 bases and J dropped 6; count of bases not matched to a gene: 12. This CDR3 has 13 amino acids. CDR1 GTSNPN and CDR2 SVGIG come from the germline V gene (reference sequence). In nucleotides, the CDR3 is TGTGCCTATCAAACCACAGGGGTCGGCGAGCAGTACTTC. Amino acids: CAYQTTGVGEQYF.

This clone was seen a handful of times. V and J are TRBV28 and TRBJ1-1; the match to TRBD1 covers 9 bases. The CDR3 has 17 amino acids. Germline V lookup: CDR1 MDHEN, CDR2 SYDVKM. Trimming cost V 3 bases and J 3 bases; bases outside gene matches: 11. The CDR3, as DNA: TGTGCCAGCAGTTTCCCCGACAGGGGGAACAGACACACTGAAGCTTTCTTT. Amino acid sequence: CASSFPDRGNRHTEAFF.

The chain recombines TRBV6-1 with TRBJ2-3, with 10 bases lining up with TRBD1. J gave up 10 bases and V 5 bases, and 6 bases lay outside the gene matches. Germline V gives CDR1 MNHNS, CDR2 SASEGT. The CDR3 extends over 13 amino acids. In DNA, the CDR3 is TGTGCCAGCAGTCCCCCGGGACAGGGGTCGCAGTATTTT. This codes for CASSPPGQGSQYF.

The rearrangement links TRBV6-5 to TRBJ1-3; no firm D call. The V and J ends lost 0 bases and 0 bases respectively, with 9 bases between them. The length of the CDR3 is 16 residues. Looked up from germline, CDR1 is MNHEY and CDR2 is SVGAGI. The CDR3 bases are TGTGCCAGCAGTTACTCGTTGGGGAGCTCTGGAAACACCATATATTTT. Protein: CASSYSLGSSGNTIYF.

The chain carries TRBV10-3 and TRBJ1-1; D may be TRBD1 (5 bases). Germline CDR1 and CDR2: ENHRY and SYGVKD. The CDR3 consists of 12 residues. Trimming removed 6 bases from V and 5 bases from J, with 10 bases in between. The CDR3 DNA sequence: TGTGCCATCAGCCGTGGGGGGACTGAAGCTTTCTTT. Amino acids: CAISRGGTEAFF.

This clone is a singleton in its sample. The chain uses TRBV19 and TRBJ1-1; D perhaps matches TRBD1 (5 bases). This CDR3 has 13 amino acids. Trimming removed 5 bases at V and 4 bases at J, with 11 bases between. Germline CDR1 and CDR2: LNHDA and SQIVND (reference sequence). The CDR3 spells CASSFTGGTEAFF. The DNA for the CDR3 is TGTGCCAGTAGTTTTACAGGTGGCACTGAAGCTTTCTTT.

This clone was recorded once. This sequence joins TRBV6-2 or TRBV6-3 and TRBJ1-6; 9 bases are shared with TRBD1. This CDR3 comprises 14 residues. CDR1 MNHEY and CDR2 SVGEGT come from the germline V gene. With V trimmed by 5 bases and J by 7 bases, 3 bases remained unmatched. The CDR3 region is CASSTTGGNSPLHF. CDR3 nucleotides: TGTGCCAGCAGTACTACAGGGGGCAATTCACCCCTCCACTTT.

The chain joins TRBV7-3 to TRBJ1-6, with D perhaps matching TRBD1 (5 bases). This CDR3 spans 14 amino acids. Trimming shortened V by 0 bases and J by 10 bases, and 10 bases separated the two germline ends. Germline V gives CDR1 SGHTA, CDR2 FQGTGA. The CDR3, as DNA: TGTGCCAGCAGCTTAACGACAGAAAGATCACCCCTCCACTTT. Translation gives CASSLTTERSPLHF.

The chain recombines TRBV28 with TRBJ2-7; perhaps TRBD1 as D (6 bases). Between the trimmed V and J ends, which lost 7 bases and 11 bases, there was a span of 30 bases. Looked up from germline, CDR1 is MDHEN and CDR2 is SYDVKM. This CDR3 has 16 residues. CDR3 sequence: CASTLGGAGVDSIEYF. The CDR3 DNA reads TGTGCCAGCACCCTTGGAGGAGCAGGGGTCGATTCGATCGAGTACTTC.

Here the CDR3 DNA reads TGTGCCAGCACACCTCAACAGGGGGACAATGGCTACACCTTC. Its protein is CASTPQQGDNGYTF. V and J are TRBV19 and TRBJ1-2, with 8 bases that match TRBD1. The CDR3 is made up of 14 amino acids. The germline V gene has CDR1 LNHDA and CDR2 SQIVND (reference sequence). J gave up 6 bases and V 9 bases, and 12 bases lay outside the gene matches.

This clone was recorded only once. The rearrangement joins TRBV7-9 to TRBJ1-1; 10 nucleotides agree with TRBD1. V dropped 3 bases and J dropped 2; count of bases not matched to a gene: 3. This CDR3 comprises 15 residues. Per the germline V gene, CDR1 is SEHNR and CDR2 is FQNEAQ (reference sequence). CDR3 nucleotide sequence: TGTGCCAGCAGCTTCCGGGACAGGGGAAACACTGAAGCTTTCTTT. This codes for CASSFRDRGNTEAFF.

The rearrangement uses TRBV6-6 and TRBJ2-1, with TRBD2 matching 7 bases. The germline gives CDR1 MNHNY, CDR2 SVGAGI (reference sequence). The CDR3 length is 16 residues. V lost 2 bases to trimming and J lost 0 bases; unmatched junction nucleotides: 4. The CDR3 loop is CASSYTGGGSYNEQFF. The CDR3, as DNA: TGTGCCAGCAGTTACACGGGCGGGGGCTCCTACAATGAGCAGTTCTTC.

This chain joins TRBV5-5 and TRBJ1-2; 7 nucleotides agree with TRBD1. CDR1 is SGHKS and CDR2 is YYEKEE in the germline V gene (reference sequence). The CDR3 loop spans 13 amino acids. V lost 0 bases and J lost 6; bases outside the gene matches: 2. The CDR3 spells CASSLGGGDGYTF. The CDR3 DNA reads as TGTGCCAGCAGCTTGGGAGGGGGCGATGGCTACACCTTC.

The chain links TRBV18 to TRBJ1-5, with a tentative D call TRBD1 (5 bases). V lost 3 bases to trimming and J lost 9 bases, with 18 bases between them. Germline V gene sequence: CDR1 KGHSH, CDR2 LQKENI. The CDR3 is 15 amino acids. CDR3 region: CASSPEQSTQGPQHF. The CDR3 coding sequence is TGTGCCAGCTCACCGGAACAGTCTACTCAGGGGCCCCAGCATTTT. The variable domain in full, with the rest retrieved from reference TRBV18 and TRBJ1-5, is NAGVMQNPRHLVRRRGQEARLRCSPMKGHSHVYWYRQLPEEGLKFMVYLQKENIIDESGMPKERFSAEFPKEGPSILRIQQVVRGDSAAYFCASSPEQSTQGPQHFGDGTRLSIL.

This clone was counted a few times. The rearrangement links TRBV4-2 to TRBJ2-6; 7 bases match TRBD2. Per germline, CDR1 LGHNA and CDR2 YNFKEQ. The CDR3 contains 15 residues. V lost 0 bases, J lost 4 bases, and 0 bases stayed unmatched. This chain's CDR3 is CASSQDSGGANVLTF. CDR3 nucleotides: TGTGCCAGCAGCCAAGATAGCGGGGGGGCCAACGTCCTGACTTTC.

This rearrangement joins TRBV5-1 to TRBJ1-1; D possibly corresponds to TRBD1 (6 bases). The V gene's germline CDR1 is SGHRS and CDR2 YFSETQ. The CDR3 sequence is 15 residues long. V was trimmed by 2 bases and J by 0 bases, leaving 11 bases between them. The CDR3 region has the DNA TGCGCCAGCAGCTTCCTGGCAGGGGTGAACACTGAAGCTTTCTTT. It encodes CASSFLAGVNTEAFF.

This chain links TRBV5-1 with TRBJ2-7; D is perhaps TRBD1 (5 bases). CDR1 is SGHRS and CDR2 is YFSETQ in the germline V gene. The CDR3 contains 16 residues. V lost 5 bases, J lost 3 bases, and 21 bases lay in between. CDR3 sequence: CASSPNRVQGGYEQYF. The DNA for the CDR3 is TGCGCCAGCAGTCCCAACCGGGTCCAGGGTGGCTACGAGCAGTACTTC.